Listed below are T cell receptor beta chains from one sample, sequenced in a study of blood T cell repertoires in COVID-19. Measured with immunoSEQ multiplex PCR; TCRdb has only the in-frame clones, and not every one. The sample yields about 95,000 clones, 70% to 85% seen once. The sequenced sample was peripheral blood. The receptors derive from a human donor in a cohort sampled during active COVID-19. Both conserved end residues are part of each CDR3. A D gene is named only where the DNA matches it firmly. Rows may omit the clone size; those that give it use once, few, many or a size class.

.,15,few,TRBJ2-4,TRBV3-1/TRBV3-2,CASSQVGQDKNIQYF,TGTGCCAGCAGCCAAGTTGGGCAGGACAAAAACATTCAGTACTTC
.,15,.,TRBJ1-2,TRBV27,CASSSNPTVNYGYTF,TGTGCCAGCAGTTCAAACCCGACAGTCAACTATGGCTACACCTTC
TRBD1,14,.,TRBJ1-6,TRBV14,CASSQGQINSPLHF,TGTGCCAGCAGCCAGGGACAGATCAATTCACCCCTCCACTTT
TRBD1,19,few,TRBJ2-2,TRBV7-7,CASSLDPLGTAKGTGELFF,TGTGCTAGCAGCTTAGATCCCCTAGGGACAGCGAAGGGAACCGGGGAGCTGTTTTTT
.,13,.,TRBJ1-2,TRBV12-3/TRBV12-4,CASSSRSTGGYTF,TGTGCCAGCAGTTCGCGCTCGACTGGGGGCTACACCTTC
.,15,.,TRBJ2-7,TRBV29-1,CSVVLTISPTYEQYF,TGCAGCGTTGTGTTGACTATCTCCCCCACGTACGAGCAGTACTTC
.,16,.,TRBJ1-4,TRBV18,CASSQQGRATNEKLFF,TGTGCCAGCTCACAACAGGGACGTGCTACTAATGAAAAACTGTTTTTT
.,14,.,TRBJ1-1,TRBV21-1,CASRQDRLNTEAFF,TGTGCCAGCCGACAGGACAGATTGAACACTGAAGCTTTCTTT
.,13,.,TRBJ1-1,TRBV29-1,CSVDPEANTEAFF,TGCAGCGTTGATCCAGAGGCGAACACTGAAGCTTTCTTT
TRBD1,15,once,TRBJ2-7,TRBV7-2,CASSSGTGFLYEQYF,TGTGCCAGCAGCTCAGGGACAGGGTTTCTCTACGAGCAGTACTTC
TRBD2,16,.,TRBJ2-5,TRBV4-3,CASSQVSGAGGETQYF,TGCGCCAGCAGCCAAGTAAGCGGGGCCGGCGGAGAGACCCAGTACTTC
TRBD1,16,.,TRBJ2-5,TRBV19,CASTSNPQGAAETQYF,TGTGCCAGTACCTCCAACCCCCAGGGGGCGGCCGAGACCCAGTACTTC
.,16,.,TRBJ2-5,TRBV18,CASSPWYGGVGETQYF,TGTGCCAGCTCACCATGGTACGGGGGAGTAGGAGAGACCCAGTACTTC
TRBD1,14,once,TRBJ2-7,TRBV29-1,CSVDARQGTYEQYF,TGCAGCGTTGATGCGCGACAGGGGACGTACGAGCAGTACTTC
.,14,.,TRBJ1-2,TRBV28,CASSLQGTNYGYTF,TGTGCCAGCAGTTTACAGGGGACTAACTATGGCTACACCTTC
.,13,.,TRBJ1-2,TRBV27,CASGVIENYGYTF,TGTGCCAGCGGAGTAATAGAAAACTATGGCTACACCTTC
.,13,.,TRBJ1-1,TRBV18,CASSEDRNTEAFF,TGTGCCAGCTCAGAGGATAGGAACACTGAAGCTTTCTTT
.,14,.,TRBJ2-7,TRBV6-1,CASSEARGPYEQYF,TGTGCCAGCAGTGAAGCAAGAGGTCCCTACGAGCAGTACTTC
.,18,.,TRBJ1-5,TRBV18,CASSPRFTGMEGNQPQHF,TGTGCCAGCTCACCACGCTTCACAGGGATGGAGGGCAATCAGCCCCAGCATTTT
.,14,.,TRBJ1-2,TRBV27,CASSPDRIDYGYTF,TGTGCCAGCAGTCCAGACAGGATTGACTATGGCTACACCTTC